A single sample gave rise to the 7 T cell receptor beta chains below, sequenced in a study of shared clonotypes between healthy human individuals (dated by TCRdb to 2020 to 2021). Libraries were prepared through the immunoSEQ multiplex PCR assay. TCRdb retrieved this table from immuneACCESS and kept in-frame rearrangements only. Not all clones are present; in checked studies, unresolved V genes account for under half, and no reason is known for the remainder. In this sample the table shows roughly 2.5 million clones, around 90% of which occur a single time. About 0.13% of the sample is in the top ten clones. Sequenced material: naive CD4+ T cells sorted from blood. The sample's cell subset or site label, in plain terms: CD45RA+ positively selected. These receptor sequences come from a man aged 18-30 years in good health.

This clone was found once. The chain uses TRBV7-9 and TRBJ1-1; D not resolved. With 2 bases removed from V and 7 bases from J, the gap between germline ends came to 8 bases. The CDR3 consists of 12 residues. The germline V gene has CDR1 SEHNR and CDR2 FQNEAQ (reference sequence). DNA of the CDR3: TGTGCCAGCAGCTTATCCGGATTTGAAGCTTTCTTT. It encodes CASSLSGFEAFF.

The chain employs TRBV10-3 and TRBJ2-6; the match to TRBD1 covers 9 bases. The junction had 11 bases not matched to a gene; V was cut back by 5 bases and J by 0 bases. Germline V gene lookup returns CDR1 ENHRY and CDR2 SYGVKD. The length of the CDR3 is 19 residues. The CDR3 loop is CAISPTAGTGTSGANVLTF. For the CDR3, the DNA is TGTGCCATCAGTCCTACCGCCGGGACAGGGACCTCTGGGGCCAACGTCCTGACTTTC.

This clone was seen a single time. V gene TRBV10-3 combines with J gene TRBJ2-5; 10 positions agree with TRBD1. CDR1 is ENHRY, CDR2 SYGVKD, per germline. J was trimmed by 5 bases and V by 7 bases; bases with no gene match: 7. This CDR3 region has 14 residues. This chain's CDR3 is CAIKGQGEGETQYF. Here the CDR3 DNA reads TGTGCCATCAAAGGACAGGGGGAAGGGGAGACCCAGTACTTC.

The count of this clone is one. The chain has TRBV11-2 and TRBJ2-6, with no clear D. V was cut by 3 bases and J by 2 bases, with 8 bases left in between. Per germline, CDR1 SGHAT and CDR2 FQNNGV. This CDR3 comprises 15 residues. The CDR3 loop reads CASSFSTAGANVLTF. CDR3 coding DNA: TGTGCCAGCAGCTTTAGTACAGCTGGGGCCAACGTCCTGACTTTC. Together with reference TRBV11-2 and TRBJ2-6, the CDR3 gives the full variable domain: EAGVAQSPRYKIIEKRQSVAFWCNPISGHATLYWYQQILGQGPKLLIQFQNNGVVDDSQLPKDRFSAERLKGVDSTLKIQPAKLEDSAVYLCASSFSTAGANVLTFGAGSRLTVL.

The sample holds a few counts of this clone. This sequence joins TRBV18 and TRBJ1-5, with D possibly being TRBD1 (5 bases). CDR1 is KGHSH, CDR2 LQKENI, per germline. V was clipped by 4 bases and J by 7 bases, with 11 bases between them. The CDR3 is made up of 13 amino acids. In DNA, the CDR3 is TGTGCCAGCTCACGGGGGTCTACGCAGCCCCAGCATTTT. Translation: CASSRGSTQPQHF.

This clone was counted once. This chain links TRBV7-3 with TRBJ2-3; D possibly uses TRBD1 or TRBD2 (6 bases each). Germline assignment: CDR1 SGHTA and CDR2 FQGTGA. The CDR3 has 15 amino acids. V was clipped by 7 bases and J by 0 bases, with 14 bases between them. Here the CDR3 reads CASMEGGKSTDTQYF. CDR3 nucleotide sequence: TGTGCCAGCATGGAGGGGGGAAAAAGCACAGATACGCAGTATTTT.

This clone came up once. The chain recombines TRBV6-1 with TRBJ2-1; D possibly corresponds to TRBD1 (5 bases). V was shortened by 6 bases and J by 7 bases, with 13 bases between the two germline ends. Per germline, CDR1 MNHNS and CDR2 SASEGT. This CDR3 is built from 13 residues. CDR3 sequence: CASRRDSLNEQFF. The DNA of the CDR3 is TGTGCCAGCAGGAGAGACAGCCTTAATGAGCAGTTCTTC.